The clone carrying this TCR beta chain was seen repeatedly, ten times or more. Its antigen remains unknown. This specimen comes from a study of CD8 T cells in ankylosing spondylitis. Study results and limitations: A TCR beta motif made of 7 to 9 highly homologous variants seemed typical of ankylosing spondylitis blood. Significant enrichment of disease-linked clones was reported in matched ankylosing spondylitis synovial fluid.

One entry per CDR3 protein results from TCRdb running MiXCR on the 5' RACE reads. Among approximately 100,000 distinct CDR3 sequences listed, about 8.3% were seen once. This TCR was sampled from a male donor with ankylosing spondylitis or in good health (not recorded which). The sample comprised blood, either unsorted or a sorted T cell fraction (not recorded which).

CDR3: CASSHTITSSYEQYF. The CDR3 nucleotides read TGTGCCAGCAGCCACACCATAACCAGCTCCTACGAGCAGTACTTC. The rearrangement uses TRBV12-3 or TRBV12-4 and TRBJ2-7, with D uncertain. Trimming left V 6 bases short and J 0 bases short, with 15 bases between. The CDR3 extends over 15 amino acids.